This record covers a single T cell receptor (beta chain). These data originate in a study of blood T cell repertoires in COVID-19. Study-level background: Whether acute or convalescent, the COVID-19 samples came from the United States, Italy and Spain.

The repertoire was sequenced with immunoSEQ multiplex PCR; TCRdb's copy has only in-frame clones and lacks some. The table shows 150,000 to 200,000 clones, with approximately 80% occurring only once. Per germline, CDR1 SGHNT and CDR2 YENEEA. V was cut by 2 bases and J by 4 bases, with 11 bases left in between. The CDR3 extends over 14 amino acids. The chain joins TRBV11-3 to TRBJ1-1; maybe TRBD1 (5 bases). Source material: PBMCs or T cells enriched from blood (not recorded which). The receptor was isolated from a middle-aged man who had recovered from COVID-19. The CDR3 is CASSLSQGSTEAFF. CDR3 DNA: TGTGCCAGCAGCTTAAGCCAGGGTAGCACTGAAGCTTTCTTT.